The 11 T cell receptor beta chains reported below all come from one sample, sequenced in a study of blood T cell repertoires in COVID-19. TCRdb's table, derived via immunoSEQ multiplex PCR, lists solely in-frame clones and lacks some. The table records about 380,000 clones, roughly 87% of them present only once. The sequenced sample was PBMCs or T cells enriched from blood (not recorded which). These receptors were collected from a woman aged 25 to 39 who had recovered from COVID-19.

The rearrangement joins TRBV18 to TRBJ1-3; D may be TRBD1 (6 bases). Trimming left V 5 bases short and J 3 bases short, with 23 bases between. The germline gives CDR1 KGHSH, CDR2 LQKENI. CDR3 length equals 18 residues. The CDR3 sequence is CASSATVVQGPFGNTIYF. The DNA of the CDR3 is TGTGCCAGCTCAGCCACGGTGGTACAGGGACCCTTTGGAAACACCATATATTTT.

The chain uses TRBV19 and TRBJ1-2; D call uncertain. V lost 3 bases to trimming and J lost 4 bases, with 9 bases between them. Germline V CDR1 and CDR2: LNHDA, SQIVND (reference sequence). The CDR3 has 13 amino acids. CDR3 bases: TGTGCCAGTAGTATCGGGGAACCCTATGGCTACACCTTC. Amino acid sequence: CASSIGEPYGYTF. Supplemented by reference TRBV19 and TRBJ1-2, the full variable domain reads DGGITQSPKYLFRKEGQNVTLSCEQNLNHDAMYWYRQDPGQGLRLIYYSQIVNDFQKGDIAEGYSVSREKKESFPLTVTSAQKNPTAFYLCASSIGEPYGYTFGSGTRLTVV.

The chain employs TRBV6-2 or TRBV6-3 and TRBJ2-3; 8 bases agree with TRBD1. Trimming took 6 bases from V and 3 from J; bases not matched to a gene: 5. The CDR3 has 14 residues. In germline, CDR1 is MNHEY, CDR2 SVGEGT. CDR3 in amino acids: CASSWTGPTDTQYF. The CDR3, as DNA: TGTGCCAGCAGCTGGACAGGGCCGACAGATACGCAGTATTTT.

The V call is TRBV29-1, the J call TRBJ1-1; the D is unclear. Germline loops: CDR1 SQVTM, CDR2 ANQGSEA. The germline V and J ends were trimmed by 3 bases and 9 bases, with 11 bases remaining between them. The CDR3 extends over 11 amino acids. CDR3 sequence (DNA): TGCAGCGTTGACGGCGGAGGGAAAGCTTTCTTT. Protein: CSVDGGGKAFF.

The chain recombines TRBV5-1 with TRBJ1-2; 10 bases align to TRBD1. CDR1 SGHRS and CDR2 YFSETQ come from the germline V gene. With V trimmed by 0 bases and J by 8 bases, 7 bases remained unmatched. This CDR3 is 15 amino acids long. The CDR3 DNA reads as TGCGCCAGCAGCTTGGGAGCTGGGGACAGGGGCGGCTACACCTTC. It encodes CASSLGAGDRGGYTF. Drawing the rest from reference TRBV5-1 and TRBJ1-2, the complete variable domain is KAGVTQTPRYLIKTRGQQVTLSCSPISGHRSVSWYQQTPGQGLQFLFEYFSETQRNKGNFPGRFSGRQFSNSRSEMNVSTLELGDSALYLCASSLGAGDRGGYTFGSGTRLTVV.

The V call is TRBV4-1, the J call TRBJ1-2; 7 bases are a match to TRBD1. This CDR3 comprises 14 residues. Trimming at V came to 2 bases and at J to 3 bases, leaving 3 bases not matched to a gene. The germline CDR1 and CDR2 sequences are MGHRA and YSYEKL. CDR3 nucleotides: TGCGCCAGCAGCCAACCCGGACAGGACTATGGCTACACCTTC. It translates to CASSQPGQDYGYTF.

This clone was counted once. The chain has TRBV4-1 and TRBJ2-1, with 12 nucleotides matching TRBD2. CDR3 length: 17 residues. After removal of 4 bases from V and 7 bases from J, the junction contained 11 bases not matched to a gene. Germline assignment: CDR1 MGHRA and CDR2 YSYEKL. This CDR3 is CASSPRSILAGGNEQFF. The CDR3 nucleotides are TGCGCCAGCAGCCCCAGGTCAATACTAGCGGGGGGAAATGAGCAGTTCTTC.

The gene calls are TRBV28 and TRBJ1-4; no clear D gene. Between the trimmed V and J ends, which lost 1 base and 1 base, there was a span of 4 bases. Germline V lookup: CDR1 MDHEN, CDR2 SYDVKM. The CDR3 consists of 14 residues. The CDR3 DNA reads TGTGCCAGCAGTTTATCGAGAACTAATGAAAAACTGTTTTTT. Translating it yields CASSLSRTNEKLFF.

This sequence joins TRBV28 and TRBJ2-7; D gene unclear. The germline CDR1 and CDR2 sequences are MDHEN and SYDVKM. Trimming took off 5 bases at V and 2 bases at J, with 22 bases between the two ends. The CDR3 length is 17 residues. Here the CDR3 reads CASSETGRGPTPYEQYF. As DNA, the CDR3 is TGTGCCAGCAGTGAGACCGGTAGAGGCCCTACACCCTACGAGCAGTACTTC. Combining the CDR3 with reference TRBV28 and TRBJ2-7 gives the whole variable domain DVKVTQSSRYLVKRTGEKVFLECVQDMDHENMFWYRQDPGLGLRLIYFSYDVKMKEKGDIPEGYSVSREKKERFSLILESASTNQTSMYLCASSETGRGPTPYEQYFGPGTRLTVT.

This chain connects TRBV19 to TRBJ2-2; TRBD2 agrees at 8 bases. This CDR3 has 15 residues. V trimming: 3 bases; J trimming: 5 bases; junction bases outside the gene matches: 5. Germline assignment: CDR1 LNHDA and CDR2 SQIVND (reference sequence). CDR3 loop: CASSMSAGVTGELFF. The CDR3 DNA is TGTGCCAGTAGTATGTCAGCGGGAGTTACCGGGGAGCTGTTTTTT.

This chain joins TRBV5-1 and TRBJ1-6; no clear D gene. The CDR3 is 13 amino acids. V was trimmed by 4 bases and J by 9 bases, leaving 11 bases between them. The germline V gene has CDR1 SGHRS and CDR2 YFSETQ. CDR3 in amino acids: CASSEEVSSPLHF. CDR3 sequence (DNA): TGCGCCAGCAGCGAGGAGGTCAGTTCACCCCTCCACTTT.